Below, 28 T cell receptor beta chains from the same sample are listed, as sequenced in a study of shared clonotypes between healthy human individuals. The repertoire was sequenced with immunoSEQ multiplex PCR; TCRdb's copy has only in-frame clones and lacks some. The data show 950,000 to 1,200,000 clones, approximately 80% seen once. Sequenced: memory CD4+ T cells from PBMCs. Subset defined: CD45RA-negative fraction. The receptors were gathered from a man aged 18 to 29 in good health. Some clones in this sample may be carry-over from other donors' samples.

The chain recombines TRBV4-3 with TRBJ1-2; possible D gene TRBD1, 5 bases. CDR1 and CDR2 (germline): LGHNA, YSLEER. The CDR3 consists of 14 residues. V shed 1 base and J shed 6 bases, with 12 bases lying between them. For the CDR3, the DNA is TGCGCCAGCAGCCAAGTGTTCTGGGGCGATGGCTACACCTTC. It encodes CASSQVFWGDGYTF.

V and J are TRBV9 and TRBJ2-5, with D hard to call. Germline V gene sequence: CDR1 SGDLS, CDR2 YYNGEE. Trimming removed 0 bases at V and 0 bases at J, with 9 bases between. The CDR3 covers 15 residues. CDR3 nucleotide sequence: TGTGCCAGCAGCGTAGCAGGAAGCTACCAAGAGACCCAGTACTTC. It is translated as CASSVAGSYQETQYF.

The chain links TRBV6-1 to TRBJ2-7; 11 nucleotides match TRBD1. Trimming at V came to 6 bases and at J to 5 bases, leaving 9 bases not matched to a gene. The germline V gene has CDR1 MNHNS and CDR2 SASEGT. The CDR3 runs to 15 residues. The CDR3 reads CASSVQDRGPHEQYF. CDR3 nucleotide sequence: TGTGCCAGCAGCGTACAGGACAGGGGGCCGCACGAGCAGTACTTC.

The CDR3 bases are TGTGCCAGCAGCTTGGGGACAGGGGCCCAACAAGAGACCCAGTACTTC. Translation: CASSLGTGAQQETQYF. This chain links TRBV5-6 with TRBJ2-5; 9 bases fit TRBD1. CDR3 size: 16 residues. The germline gives CDR1 SGHDT, CDR2 YYEEEE. V dropped 0 bases and J dropped 2; count of bases not matched to a gene: 5.

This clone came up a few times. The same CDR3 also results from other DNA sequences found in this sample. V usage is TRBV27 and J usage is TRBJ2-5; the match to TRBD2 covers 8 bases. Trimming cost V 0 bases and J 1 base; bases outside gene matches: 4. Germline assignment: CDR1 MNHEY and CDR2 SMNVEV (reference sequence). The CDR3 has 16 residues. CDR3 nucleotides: TGTGCCAGCAGTTTATCGAGCGGGAGACTCCAAGAGACCCAGTACTTC. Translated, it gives CASSLSSGRLQETQYF.

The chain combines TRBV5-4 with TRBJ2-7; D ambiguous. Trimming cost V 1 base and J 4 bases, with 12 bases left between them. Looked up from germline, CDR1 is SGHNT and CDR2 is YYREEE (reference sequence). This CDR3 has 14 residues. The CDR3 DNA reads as TGTGCCAGCAGCTTGATGCCTATCGGGTACGAGCAGTACTTC. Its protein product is CASSLMPIGYEQYF. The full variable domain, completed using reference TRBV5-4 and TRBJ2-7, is ETGVTQSPTHLIKTRGQQVTLRCSSQSGHNTVSWYQQALGQGPQFIFQYYREEENGRGNFPPRFSGLQFPNYSSELNVNALELDDSALYLCASSLMPIGYEQYFGPGTRLTVT.

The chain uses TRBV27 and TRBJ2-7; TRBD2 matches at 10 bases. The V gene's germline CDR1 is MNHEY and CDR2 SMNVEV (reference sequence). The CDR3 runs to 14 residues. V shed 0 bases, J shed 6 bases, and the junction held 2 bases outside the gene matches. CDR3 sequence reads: CASSLSSGRVEQYF. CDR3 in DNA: TGTGCCAGCAGTTTATCAAGCGGGAGGGTCGAGCAGTACTTC.

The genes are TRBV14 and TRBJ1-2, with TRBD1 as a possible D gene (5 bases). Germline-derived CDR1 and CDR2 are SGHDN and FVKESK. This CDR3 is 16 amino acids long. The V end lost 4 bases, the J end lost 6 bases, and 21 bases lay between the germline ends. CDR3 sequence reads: CASSPGPPGVRHGYTF. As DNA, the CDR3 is TGTGCCAGCAGCCCCGGACCGCCGGGGGTTAGACATGGCTACACCTTC.

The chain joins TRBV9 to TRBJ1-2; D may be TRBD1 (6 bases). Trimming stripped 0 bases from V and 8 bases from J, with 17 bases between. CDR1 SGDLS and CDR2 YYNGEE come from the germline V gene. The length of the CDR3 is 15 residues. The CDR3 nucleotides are TGTGCCAGCAGCGTAGGTGTTGTGGGGGCTGAAGGCTACACCTTC. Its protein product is CASSVGVVGAEGYTF.

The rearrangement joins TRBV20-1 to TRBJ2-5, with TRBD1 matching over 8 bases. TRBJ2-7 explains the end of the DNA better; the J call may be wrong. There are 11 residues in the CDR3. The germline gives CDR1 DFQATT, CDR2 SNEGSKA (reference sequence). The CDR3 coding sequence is TGCAGTCGACAGGGGCGGGACGAGCAGTACTTC. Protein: CSRQGRDEQYF.

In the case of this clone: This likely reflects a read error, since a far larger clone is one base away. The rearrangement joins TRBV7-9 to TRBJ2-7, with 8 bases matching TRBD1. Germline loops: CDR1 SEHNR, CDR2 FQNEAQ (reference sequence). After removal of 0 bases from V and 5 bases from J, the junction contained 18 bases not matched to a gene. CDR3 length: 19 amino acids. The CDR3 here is CASSLAVRTGGLGSHEQYF. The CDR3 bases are TGTGCCAGCAGCTTAGCGGTGAGAACAGGGGGACTGGGGTCCCACGAGCAGTACTTC.

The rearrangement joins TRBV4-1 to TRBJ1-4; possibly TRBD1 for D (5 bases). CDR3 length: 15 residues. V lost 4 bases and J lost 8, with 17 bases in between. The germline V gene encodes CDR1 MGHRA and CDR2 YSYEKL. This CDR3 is CASSRDGATGEKLFF. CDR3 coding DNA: TGCGCCAGCAGCCGCGACGGGGCTACGGGGGAAAAACTGTTTTTT.

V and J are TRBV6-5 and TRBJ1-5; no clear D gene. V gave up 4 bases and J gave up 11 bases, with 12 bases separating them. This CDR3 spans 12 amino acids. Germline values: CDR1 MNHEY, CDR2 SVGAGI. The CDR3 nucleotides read TGTGCCAGCAGTTCGACCGGGAGAACCCAGCATTTT. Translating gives CASSSTGRTQHF.

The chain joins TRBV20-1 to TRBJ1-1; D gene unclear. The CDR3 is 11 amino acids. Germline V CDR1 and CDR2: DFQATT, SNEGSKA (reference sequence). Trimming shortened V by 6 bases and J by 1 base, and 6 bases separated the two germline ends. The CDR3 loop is CSAVWNTEAFF. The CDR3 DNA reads TGCAGTGCAGTGTGGAACACTGAAGCTTTCTTT.

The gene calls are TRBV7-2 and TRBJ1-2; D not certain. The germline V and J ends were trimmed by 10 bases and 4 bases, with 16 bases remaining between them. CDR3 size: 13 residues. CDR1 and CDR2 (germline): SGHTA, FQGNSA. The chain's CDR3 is CATNTDTVYGYTF. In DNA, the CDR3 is TGTGCCACCAATACTGACACGGTCTATGGCTACACCTTC.

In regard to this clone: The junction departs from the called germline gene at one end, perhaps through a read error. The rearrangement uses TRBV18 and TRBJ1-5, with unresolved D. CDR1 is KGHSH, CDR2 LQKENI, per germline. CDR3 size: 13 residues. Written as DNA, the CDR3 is TGTTCCAGCTCACCAGACCGCGAACAGCCCCAGCATTTT. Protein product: CSSSPDREQPQHF.

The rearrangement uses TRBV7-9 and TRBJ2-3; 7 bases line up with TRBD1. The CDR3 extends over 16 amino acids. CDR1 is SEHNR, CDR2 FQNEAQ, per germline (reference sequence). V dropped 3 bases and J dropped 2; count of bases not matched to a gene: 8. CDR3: CASSFWDSDPTDTQYF. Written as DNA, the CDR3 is TGTGCCAGCAGCTTCTGGGACAGCGATCCCACAGATACGCAGTATTTT.

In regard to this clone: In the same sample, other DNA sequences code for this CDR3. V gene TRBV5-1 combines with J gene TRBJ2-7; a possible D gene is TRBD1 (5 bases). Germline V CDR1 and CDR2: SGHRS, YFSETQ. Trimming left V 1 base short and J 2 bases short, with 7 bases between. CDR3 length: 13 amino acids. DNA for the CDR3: TGCGCCAGCAGCTTGACAGGTCCCTACGAGCAGTACTTC. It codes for CASSLTGPYEQYF.

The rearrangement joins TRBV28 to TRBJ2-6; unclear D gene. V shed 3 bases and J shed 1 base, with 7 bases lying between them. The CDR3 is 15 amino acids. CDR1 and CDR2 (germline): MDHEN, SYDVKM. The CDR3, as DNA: TGTGCCAGCAGTTTCTTAAAGTCTGGGGCCAACGTCCTGACTTTC. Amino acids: CASSFLKSGANVLTF. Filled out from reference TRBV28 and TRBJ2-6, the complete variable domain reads DVKVTQSSRYLVKRTGEKVFLECVQDMDHENMFWYRQDPGLGLRLIYFSYDVKMKEKGDIPEGYSVSREKKERFSLILESASTNQTSMYLCASSFLKSGANVLTFGAGSRLTVL.

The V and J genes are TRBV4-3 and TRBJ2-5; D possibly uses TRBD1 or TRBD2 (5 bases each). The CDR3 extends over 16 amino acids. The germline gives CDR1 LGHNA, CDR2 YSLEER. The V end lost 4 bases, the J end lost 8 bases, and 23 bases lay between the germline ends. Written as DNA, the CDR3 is TGCGCCAGCAGCCTCTTGCAGGGAGCCCCGGAAGGCACCCAGTACTTC. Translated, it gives CASSLLQGAPEGTQYF.

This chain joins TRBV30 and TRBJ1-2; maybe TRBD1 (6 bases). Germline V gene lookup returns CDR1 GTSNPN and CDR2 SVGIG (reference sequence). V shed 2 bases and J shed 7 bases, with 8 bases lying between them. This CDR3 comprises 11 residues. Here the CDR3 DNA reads TGTGCCTGGAGTAAGGGGGGTGGCTACACCTTC. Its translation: CAWSKGGGYTF.

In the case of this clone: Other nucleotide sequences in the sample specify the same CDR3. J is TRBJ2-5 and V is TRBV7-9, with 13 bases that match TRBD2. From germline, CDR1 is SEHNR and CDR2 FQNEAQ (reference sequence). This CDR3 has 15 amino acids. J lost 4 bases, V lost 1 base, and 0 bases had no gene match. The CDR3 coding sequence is TGTGCCAGCAGCTTAGGACTAGCGGGAGGAGAGACCCAGTACTTC. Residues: CASSLGLAGGETQYF.

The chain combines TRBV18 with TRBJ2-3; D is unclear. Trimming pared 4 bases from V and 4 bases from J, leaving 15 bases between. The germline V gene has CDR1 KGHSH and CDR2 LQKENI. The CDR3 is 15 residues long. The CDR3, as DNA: TGTGCCAGCTCACTACGAGCGTCTCTACCAGATACGCAGTATTTT. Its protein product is CASSLRASLPDTQYF.

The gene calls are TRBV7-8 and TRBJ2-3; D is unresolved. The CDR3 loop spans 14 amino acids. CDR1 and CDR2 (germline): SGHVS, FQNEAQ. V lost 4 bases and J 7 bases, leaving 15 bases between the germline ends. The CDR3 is CASSSTRSANTQYF. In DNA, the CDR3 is TGTGCCAGCAGCTCGACGAGGTCGGCGAATACGCAGTATTTT. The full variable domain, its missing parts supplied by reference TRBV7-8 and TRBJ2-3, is GAGVSQSPRYKVAKRGQDVALRCDPISGHVSLFWYQQALGQGPEFLTYFQNEAQLDKSGLPSDRFFAERPEGSVSTLKIQRTQQEDSAVYLCASSSTRSANTQYFGPGTRLTVL.

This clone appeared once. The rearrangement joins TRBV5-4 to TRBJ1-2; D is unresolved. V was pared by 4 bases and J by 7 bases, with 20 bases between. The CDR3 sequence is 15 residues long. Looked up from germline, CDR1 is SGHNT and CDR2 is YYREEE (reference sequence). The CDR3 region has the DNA TGTGCCAGCAGCCTCGCCGGGGTTCCGTATGGTGGCTACACCTTC. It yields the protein CASSLAGVPYGGYTF. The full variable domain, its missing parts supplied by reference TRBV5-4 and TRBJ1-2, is ETGVTQSPTHLIKTRGQQVTLRCSSQSGHNTVSWYQQALGQGPQFIFQYYREEENGRGNFPPRFSGLQFPNYSSELNVNALELDDSALYLCASSLAGVPYGGYTFGSGTRLTVV.

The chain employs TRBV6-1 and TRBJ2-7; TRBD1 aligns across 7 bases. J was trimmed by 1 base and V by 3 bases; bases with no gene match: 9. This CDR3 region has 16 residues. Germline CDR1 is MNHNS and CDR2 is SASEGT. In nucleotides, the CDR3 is TGTGCCAGCAGTGACCGGCCAGGGGGTAGTTCCTACGAGCAGTACTTC. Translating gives CASSDRPGGSSYEQYF.

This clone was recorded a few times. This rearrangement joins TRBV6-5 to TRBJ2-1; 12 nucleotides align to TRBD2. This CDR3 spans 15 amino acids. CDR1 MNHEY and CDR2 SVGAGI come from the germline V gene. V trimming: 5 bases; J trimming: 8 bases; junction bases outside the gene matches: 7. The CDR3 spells CASSPTSGSTHEQFF. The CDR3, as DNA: TGTGCCAGCAGTCCGACTAGCGGGAGTACCCATGAGCAGTTCTTC.

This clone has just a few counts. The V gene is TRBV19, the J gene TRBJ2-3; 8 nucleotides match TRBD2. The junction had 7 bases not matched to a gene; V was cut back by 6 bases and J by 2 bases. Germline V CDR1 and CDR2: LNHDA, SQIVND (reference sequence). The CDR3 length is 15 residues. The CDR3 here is CASRTREGNTDTQYF. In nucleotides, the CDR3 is TGTGCCAGTAGAACTCGGGAGGGTAACACAGATACGCAGTATTTT.